The T cell receptor beta chain under discussion was sequenced for a study of glioma-infiltrating T cells after dendritic cell vaccination. Study-level background: Patients had newly diagnosed or recurrent glioblastoma and received dendritic cell vaccines. At biweekly intervals, patients got three intradermal dendritic cell vaccine injections.

Sequenced by immunoSEQ multiplex PCR; TCRdb stores in-frame clones only, minus some. In the table there are some 70,000 clones, 81% of which are singletons. With regard to this clone: Its antigen is not known.

Study findings and constraints: Complete blood and tumor specimen sets were limited to few patients.

Selection required adequate fresh-frozen tumor tissue plus more than two years' survival data. This material consisted of blood, taken before dendritic cell vaccination. The sequence was collected from a human donor with glioblastoma.

CDR3 in amino acids: CASSPGDAADTQYF. DNA of the CDR3: TGTGCCAGCAGCCCTGGTGACGCGGCAGATACGCAGTATTTT. This sequence joins TRBV13 and TRBJ2-3; D is ambiguous. With 5 bases removed from V and 4 bases from J, the gap between germline ends came to 13 bases. CDR1 is PRHDT, CDR2 FYEKMQ, per germline (reference sequence). This CDR3 is 14 amino acids long.